This T cell receptor (beta chain) was observed in a study of blood T cell repertoires in COVID-19. Study information: Some COVID-19 samples were acute and others convalescent; all came from the United States, Italy and Spain.

Methods used by the authors: Nucleated cell number was recorded as an estimate derived from reference gene primer amplification. The data were produced by immunoSEQ multiplex PCR, yet TCRdb's version contains in-frame clones alone and is incomplete. V and J calls and clone size are copied from that table; D and trimming were computed from the DNA. The sample lists some 130,000 clones; under 80% were seen once. The V gene end was trimmed by 0 bases and the J gene end by 5 bases; junction bases not matched to a gene: 7. The germline gives CDR1 LGHNA, CDR2 YSLEER. The CDR3 sequence is 17 residues long. Sequenced: peripheral blood. The clonotype comes from a man older than 75 with acute or convalescent COVID-19. The chain couples TRBV4-3 to TRBJ2-3, with 11 bases identical to TRBD1. The CDR3 loop is CASSQDVDRGRQDTQYF. The CDR3 nucleotides read TGCGCCAGCAGCCAAGATGTGGACAGGGGGCGTCAAGATACGCAGTATTTT.